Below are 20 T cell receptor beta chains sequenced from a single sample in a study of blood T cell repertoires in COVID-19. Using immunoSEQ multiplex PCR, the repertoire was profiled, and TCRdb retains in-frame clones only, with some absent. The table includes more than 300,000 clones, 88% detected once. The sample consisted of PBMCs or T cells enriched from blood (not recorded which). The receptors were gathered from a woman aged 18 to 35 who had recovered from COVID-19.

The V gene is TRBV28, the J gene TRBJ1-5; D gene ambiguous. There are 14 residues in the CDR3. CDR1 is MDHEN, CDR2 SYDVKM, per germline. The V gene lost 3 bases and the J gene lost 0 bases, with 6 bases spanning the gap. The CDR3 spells CASSFQNSNQPQHF. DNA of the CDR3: TGTGCCAGCAGTTTCCAGAATAGCAATCAGCCCCAGCATTTT.

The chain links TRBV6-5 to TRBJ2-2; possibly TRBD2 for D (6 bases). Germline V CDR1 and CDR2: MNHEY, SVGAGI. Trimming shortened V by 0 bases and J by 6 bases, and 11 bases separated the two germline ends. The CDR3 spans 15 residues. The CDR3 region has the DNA TGTGCCAGCAGTTACTCTCCAGGGAGGTCCGGGGAGCTGTTTTTT. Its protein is CASSYSPGRSGELFF.

The CDR3 here is CASSQRTGRSSYEQYF. The CDR3 nucleotides read TGTGCCAGCAGCCAACGGACAGGGAGGTCCTCCTACGAGCAGTACTTC. The J gene is TRBJ2-7, the V gene TRBV7-2, with 8 bases fitting TRBD1. Germline V gives CDR1 SGHTA, CDR2 FQGNSA. The length of the CDR3 is 16 residues. The trim removed 5 bases at V and 0 bases at J, leaving 9 bases unmatched. The whole variable domain, filled in from reference TRBV7-2 and TRBJ2-7, reads GAGVSQSPSNKVTEKGKDVELRCDPISGHTALYWYRQSLGQGLEFLIYFQGNSAPDKSGLPSDRFSAERTGGSVSTLTIQRTQQEDSAVYLCASSQRTGRSSYEQYFGPGTRLTVT.

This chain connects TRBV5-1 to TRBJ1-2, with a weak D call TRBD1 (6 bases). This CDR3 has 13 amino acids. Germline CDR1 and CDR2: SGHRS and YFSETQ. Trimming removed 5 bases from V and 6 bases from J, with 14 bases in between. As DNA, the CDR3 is TGCGCCAGCAGTTCGTACAGGGATGATGGCTACACCTTC. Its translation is CASSSYRDDGYTF.

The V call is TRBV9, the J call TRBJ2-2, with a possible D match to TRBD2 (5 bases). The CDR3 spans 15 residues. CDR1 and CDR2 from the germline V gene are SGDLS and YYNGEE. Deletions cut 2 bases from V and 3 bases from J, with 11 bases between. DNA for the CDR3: TGTGCCAGCAGCGTCTGGGAGAGGGACACCGGGGAGCTGTTTTTT. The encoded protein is CASSVWERDTGELFF.

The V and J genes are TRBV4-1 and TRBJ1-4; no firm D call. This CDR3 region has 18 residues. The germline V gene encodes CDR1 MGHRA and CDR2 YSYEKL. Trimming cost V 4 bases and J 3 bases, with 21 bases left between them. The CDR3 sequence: CASSLLRTRFGANEKLFF. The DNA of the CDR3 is TGCGCCAGCAGCCTTTTAAGGACCAGATTCGGGGCTAATGAAAAACTGTTTTTT.

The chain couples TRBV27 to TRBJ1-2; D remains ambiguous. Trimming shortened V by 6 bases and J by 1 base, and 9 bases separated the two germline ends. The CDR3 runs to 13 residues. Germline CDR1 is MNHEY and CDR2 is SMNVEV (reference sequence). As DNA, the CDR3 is TGTGCCAGCAGCGGAGGGTTTAACTATGGCTACACCTTC. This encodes CASSGGFNYGYTF.

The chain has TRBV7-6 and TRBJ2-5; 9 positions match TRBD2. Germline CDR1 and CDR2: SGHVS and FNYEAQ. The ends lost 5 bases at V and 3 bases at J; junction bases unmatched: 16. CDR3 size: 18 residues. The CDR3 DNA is TGTGCCAGCAGCGGATCTAGCGGGGTTCCTGAAGGGGAAGAGACCCAGTACTTC. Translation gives CASSGSSGVPEGEETQYF.

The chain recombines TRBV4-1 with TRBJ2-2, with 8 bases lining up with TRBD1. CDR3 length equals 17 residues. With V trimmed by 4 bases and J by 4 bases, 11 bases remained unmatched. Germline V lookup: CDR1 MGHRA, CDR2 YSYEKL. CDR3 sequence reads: CASSRSSTGDRTGELFF. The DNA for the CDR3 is TGCGCCAGCAGCCGATCATCGACAGGGGATCGCACCGGGGAGCTGTTTTTT.

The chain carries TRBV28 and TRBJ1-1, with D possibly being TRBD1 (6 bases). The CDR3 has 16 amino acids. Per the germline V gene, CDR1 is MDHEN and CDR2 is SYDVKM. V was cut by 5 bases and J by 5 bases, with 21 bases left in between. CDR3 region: CASSPTGTQALTEAFF. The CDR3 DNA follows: TGTGCCAGCAGTCCGACGGGGACACAGGCCTTAACTGAAGCTTTCTTT.

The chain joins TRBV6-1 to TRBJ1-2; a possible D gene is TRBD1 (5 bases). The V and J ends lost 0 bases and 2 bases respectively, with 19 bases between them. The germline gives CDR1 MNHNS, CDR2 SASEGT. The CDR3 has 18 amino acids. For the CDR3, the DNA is TGTGCCAGCAGTGAAGCGCTCCTAAACAGGAACAGAAACTATGGCTACACCTTC. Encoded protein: CASSEALLNRNRNYGYTF.

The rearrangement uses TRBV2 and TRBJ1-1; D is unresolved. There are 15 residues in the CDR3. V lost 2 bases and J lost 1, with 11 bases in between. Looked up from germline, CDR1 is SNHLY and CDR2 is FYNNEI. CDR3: CASSESLAENTEAFF. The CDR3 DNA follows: TGTGCCAGCAGTGAAAGTTTGGCGGAGAACACTGAAGCTTTCTTT.

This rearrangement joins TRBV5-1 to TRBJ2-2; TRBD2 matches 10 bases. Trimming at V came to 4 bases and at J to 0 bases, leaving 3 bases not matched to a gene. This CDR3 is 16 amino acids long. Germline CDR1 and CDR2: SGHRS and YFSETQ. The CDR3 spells CASSVSGGANTGELFF. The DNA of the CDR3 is TGCGCCAGCAGCGTAAGCGGGGGGGCGAACACCGGGGAGCTGTTTTTT. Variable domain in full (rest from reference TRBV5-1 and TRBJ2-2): KAGVTQTPRYLIKTRGQQVTLSCSPISGHRSVSWYQQTPGQGLQFLFEYFSETQRNKGNFPGRFSGRQFSNSRSEMNVSTLELGDSALYLCASSVSGGANTGELFFGEGSRLTVL.

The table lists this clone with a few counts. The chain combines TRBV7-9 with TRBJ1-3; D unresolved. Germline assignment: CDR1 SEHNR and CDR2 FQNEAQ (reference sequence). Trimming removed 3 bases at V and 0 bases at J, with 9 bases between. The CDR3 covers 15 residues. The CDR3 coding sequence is TGTGCCAGCAGCTTCGGGGATTCCTCTGGAAACACCATATATTTT. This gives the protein CASSFGDSSGNTIYF. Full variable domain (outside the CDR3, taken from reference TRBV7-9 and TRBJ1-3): DTGVSQNPRHKITKRGQNVTFRCDPISEHNRLYWYRQTLGQGPEFLTYFQNEAQLEKSRLLSDRFSAERPKGSFSTLEIQRTEQGDSAMYLCASSFGDSSGNTIYFGEGSWLTVV.

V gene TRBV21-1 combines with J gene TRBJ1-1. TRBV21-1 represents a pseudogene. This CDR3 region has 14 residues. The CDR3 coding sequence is TGTGCCAGCAGCAAAGGGGCCCGGGGTACTGAAGCTTTCTTT. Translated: CASSKGARGTEAFF.

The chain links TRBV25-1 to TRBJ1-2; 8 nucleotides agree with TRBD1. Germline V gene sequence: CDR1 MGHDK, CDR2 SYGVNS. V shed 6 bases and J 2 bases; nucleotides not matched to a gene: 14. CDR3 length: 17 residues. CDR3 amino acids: CASSPGTGLRGNYGYTF. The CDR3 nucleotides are TGTGCCAGCAGCCCCGGGACAGGACTCCGGGGGAACTATGGCTACACCTTC.

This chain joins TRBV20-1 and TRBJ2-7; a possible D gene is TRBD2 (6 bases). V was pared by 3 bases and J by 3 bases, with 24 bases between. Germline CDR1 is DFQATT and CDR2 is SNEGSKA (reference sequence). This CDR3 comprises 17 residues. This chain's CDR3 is CSASLGGGTAIFYEQYF. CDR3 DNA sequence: TGCAGTGCTAGTTTAGGCGGCGGGACTGCAATTTTCTACGAGCAGTACTTC.

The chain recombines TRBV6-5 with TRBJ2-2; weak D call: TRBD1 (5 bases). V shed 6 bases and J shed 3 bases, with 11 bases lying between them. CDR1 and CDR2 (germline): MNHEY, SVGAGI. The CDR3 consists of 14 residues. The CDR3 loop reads CASSRGQDTGELFF. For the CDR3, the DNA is TGTGCCAGCAGCCGCGGACAAGACACCGGGGAGCTGTTTTTT.

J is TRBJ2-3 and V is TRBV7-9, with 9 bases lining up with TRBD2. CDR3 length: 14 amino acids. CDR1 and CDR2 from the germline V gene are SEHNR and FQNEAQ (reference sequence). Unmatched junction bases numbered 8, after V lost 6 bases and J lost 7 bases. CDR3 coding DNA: TGTGCCAGCAGAGGCGAGCGGGGGGCGCATACGCAGTATTTT. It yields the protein CASRGERGAHTQYF.

This chain's CDR3 is CASNRGGGLKADTQYF. The CDR3 coding sequence is TGTGCCAGCAACCGGGGTGGGGGACTGAAAGCAGATACGCAGTATTTT. This chain links TRBV7-9 with TRBJ2-3; the D gene is possibly TRBD2 (6 bases). The CDR3 contains 16 residues. Trimming cost V 7 bases and J 4 bases, with 21 bases left between them. Germline V gene lookup returns CDR1 SEHNR and CDR2 FQNEAQ (reference sequence).